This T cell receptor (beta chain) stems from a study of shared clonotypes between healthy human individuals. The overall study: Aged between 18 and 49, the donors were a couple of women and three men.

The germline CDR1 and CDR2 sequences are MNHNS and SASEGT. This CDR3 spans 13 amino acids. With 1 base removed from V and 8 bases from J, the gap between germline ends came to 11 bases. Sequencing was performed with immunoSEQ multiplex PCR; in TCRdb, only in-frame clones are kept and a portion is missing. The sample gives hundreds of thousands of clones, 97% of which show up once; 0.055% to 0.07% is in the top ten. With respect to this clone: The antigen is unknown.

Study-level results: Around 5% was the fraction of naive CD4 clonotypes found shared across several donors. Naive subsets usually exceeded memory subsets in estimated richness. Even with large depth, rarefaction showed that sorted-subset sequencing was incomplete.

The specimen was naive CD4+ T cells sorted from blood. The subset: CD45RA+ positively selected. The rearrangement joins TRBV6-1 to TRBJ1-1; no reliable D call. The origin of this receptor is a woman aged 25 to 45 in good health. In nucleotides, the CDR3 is TGTGCCAGCAGTGAAGGCCAGGTCGGGGAAGCTTTCTTT. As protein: CASSEGQVGEAFF.